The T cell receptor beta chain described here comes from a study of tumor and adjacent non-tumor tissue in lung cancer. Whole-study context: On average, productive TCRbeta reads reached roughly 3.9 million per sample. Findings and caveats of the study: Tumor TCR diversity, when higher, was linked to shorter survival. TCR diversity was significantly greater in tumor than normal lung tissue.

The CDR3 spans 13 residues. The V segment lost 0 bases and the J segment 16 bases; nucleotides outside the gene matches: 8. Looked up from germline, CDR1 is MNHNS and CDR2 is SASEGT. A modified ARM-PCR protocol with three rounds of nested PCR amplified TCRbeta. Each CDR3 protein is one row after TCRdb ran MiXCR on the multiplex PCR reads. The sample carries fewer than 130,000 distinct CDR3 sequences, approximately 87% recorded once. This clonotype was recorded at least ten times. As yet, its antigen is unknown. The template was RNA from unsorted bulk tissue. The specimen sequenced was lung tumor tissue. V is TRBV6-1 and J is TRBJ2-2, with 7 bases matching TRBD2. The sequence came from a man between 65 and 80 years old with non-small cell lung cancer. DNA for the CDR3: TGTGCCAGCAGTGAAGCTGCCCAGGGAGGGCCGTTTTTT. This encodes CASSEAAQGGPFF.